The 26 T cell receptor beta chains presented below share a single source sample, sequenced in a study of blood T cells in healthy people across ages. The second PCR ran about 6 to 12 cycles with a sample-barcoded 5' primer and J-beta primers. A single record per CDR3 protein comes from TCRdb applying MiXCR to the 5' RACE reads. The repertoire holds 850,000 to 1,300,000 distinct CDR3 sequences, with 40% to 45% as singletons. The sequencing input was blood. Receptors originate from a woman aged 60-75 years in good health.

CDR3 nucleotides: TGCGCCAGCAGCTCGATCGGAGACAGGGTGGACGAGCAGTACTTC. It specifies CASSSIGDRVDEQYF. The genes are TRBV5-1 and TRBJ2-7; 7 bases fit TRBD1. The CDR3 length is 15 residues. The trim removed 3 bases at V and 5 bases at J, leaving 11 bases unmatched. Germline CDR1 reads SGHRS; CDR2 reads YFSETQ.

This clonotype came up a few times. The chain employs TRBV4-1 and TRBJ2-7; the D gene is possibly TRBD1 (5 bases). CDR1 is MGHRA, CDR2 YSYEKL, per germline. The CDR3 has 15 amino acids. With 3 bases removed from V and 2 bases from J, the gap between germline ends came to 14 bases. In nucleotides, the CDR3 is TGCGCCAGCAGCCATGGGCCAGGGTACGCCTACGAGCAGTACTTC. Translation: CASSHGPGYAYEQYF.

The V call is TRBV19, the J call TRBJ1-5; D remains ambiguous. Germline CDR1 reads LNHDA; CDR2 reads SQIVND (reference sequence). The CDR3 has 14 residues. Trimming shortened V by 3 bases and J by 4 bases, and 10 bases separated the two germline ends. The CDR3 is CASSILAGNQPQHF. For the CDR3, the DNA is TGTGCCAGTAGTATCTTAGCCGGTAATCAGCCCCAGCATTTT.

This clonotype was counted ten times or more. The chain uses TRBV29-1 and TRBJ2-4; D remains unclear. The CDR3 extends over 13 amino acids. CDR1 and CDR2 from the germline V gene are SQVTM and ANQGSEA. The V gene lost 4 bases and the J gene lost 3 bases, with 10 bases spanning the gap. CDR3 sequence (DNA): TGCAGCGTTGCAGGCTATGGCAAAAACATTCAGTACTTC. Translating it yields CSVAGYGKNIQYF.

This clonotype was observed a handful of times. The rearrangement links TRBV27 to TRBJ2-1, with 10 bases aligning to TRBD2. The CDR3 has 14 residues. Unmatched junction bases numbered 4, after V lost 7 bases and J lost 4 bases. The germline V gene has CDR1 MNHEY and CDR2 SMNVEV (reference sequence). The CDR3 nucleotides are TGTGCCAGCACTAGCGGGGGACCTTACAATGAGCAGTTCTTC. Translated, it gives CASTSGGPYNEQFF.

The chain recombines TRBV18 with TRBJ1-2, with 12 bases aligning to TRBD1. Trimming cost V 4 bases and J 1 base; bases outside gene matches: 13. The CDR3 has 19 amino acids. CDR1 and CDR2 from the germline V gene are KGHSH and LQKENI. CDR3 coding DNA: TGTGCCAGCTCACAATTCGCCGGGACAGGGGGCGAATATAACTATGGCTACACCTTC. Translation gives CASSQFAGTGGEYNYGYTF.

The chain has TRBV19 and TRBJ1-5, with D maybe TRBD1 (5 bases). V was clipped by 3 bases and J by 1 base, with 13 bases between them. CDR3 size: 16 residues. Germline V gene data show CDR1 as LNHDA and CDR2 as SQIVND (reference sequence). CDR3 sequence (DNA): TGTGCCAGTAGTATCGCAGGGACGCAAAGCAATCAGCCCCAGCATTTT. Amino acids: CASSIAGTQSNQPQHF.

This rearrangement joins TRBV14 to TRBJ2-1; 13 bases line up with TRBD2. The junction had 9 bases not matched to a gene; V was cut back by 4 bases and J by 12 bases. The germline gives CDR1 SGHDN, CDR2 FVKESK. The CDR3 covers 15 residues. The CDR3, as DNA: TGTGCCAGCAGCCCACTAGCGGGAGGGACAGGTGGGCAGTTCTTC. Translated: CASSPLAGGTGGQFF.

CDR3: CASSFSGVTSGGTDTQYF. The DNA of the CDR3 is TGTGCCAGCAGTTTTTCGGGGGTTACTAGCGGCGGCACAGATACGCAGTATTTT. The chain is built from TRBV27 and TRBJ2-3; 8 bases align to TRBD2. The CDR3 has 18 amino acids. CDR1 is MNHEY, CDR2 SMNVEV, per germline (reference sequence). V gave up 3 bases and J gave up 1 base; unmatched junction bases: 12.

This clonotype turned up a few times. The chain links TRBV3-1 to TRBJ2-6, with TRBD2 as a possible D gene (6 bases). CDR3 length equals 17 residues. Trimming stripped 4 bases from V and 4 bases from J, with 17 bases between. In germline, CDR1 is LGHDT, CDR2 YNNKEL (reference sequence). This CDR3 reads CASSLSPAGLGANVLTF. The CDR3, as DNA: TGTGCCAGCAGCCTGAGCCCCGCGGGGTTAGGGGCCAACGTCCTGACTTTC. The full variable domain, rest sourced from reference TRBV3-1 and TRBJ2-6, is DTAVSQTPKYLVTQMGNDKSIKCEQNLGHDTMYWYKQDSKKFLKIMFSYNNKELIINETVPNRFSPKSPDKAHLNLHINSLELGDSAVYFCASSLSPAGLGANVLTFGAGSRLTVL.

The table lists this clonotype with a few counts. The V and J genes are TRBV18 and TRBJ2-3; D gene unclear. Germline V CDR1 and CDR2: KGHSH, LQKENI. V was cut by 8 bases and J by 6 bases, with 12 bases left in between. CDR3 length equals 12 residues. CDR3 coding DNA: TGTGCCAGCAGTCCGGTTGGGGATACGCAGTATTTT. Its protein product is CASSPVGDTQYF.

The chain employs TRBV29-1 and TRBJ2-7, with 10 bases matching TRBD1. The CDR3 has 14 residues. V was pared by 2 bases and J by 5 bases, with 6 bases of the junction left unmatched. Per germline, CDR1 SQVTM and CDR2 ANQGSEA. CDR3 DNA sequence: TGCAGCGTTGAACGGACAGGGGGGATCCACGAGCAGTACTTC. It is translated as CSVERTGGIHEQYF.

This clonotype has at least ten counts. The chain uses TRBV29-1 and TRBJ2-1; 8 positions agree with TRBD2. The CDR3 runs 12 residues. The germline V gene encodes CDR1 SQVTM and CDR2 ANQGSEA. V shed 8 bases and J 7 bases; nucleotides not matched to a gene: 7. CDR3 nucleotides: TGCAGCACCAAGAGCGGGAGTAATGAGCAGTTCTTC. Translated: CSTKSGSNEQFF.

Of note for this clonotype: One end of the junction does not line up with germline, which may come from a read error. This CDR3 reads CVISEPAGGPREQYF. CDR3 bases: TGTGTCATCAGTGAACCGGCGGGAGGGCCGAGGGAGCAGTACTTC. This chain joins TRBV10-3 and TRBJ2-7; TRBD2 agrees at 9 bases. Germline CDR1 and CDR2: ENHRY and SYGVKD. This CDR3 spans 15 amino acids.

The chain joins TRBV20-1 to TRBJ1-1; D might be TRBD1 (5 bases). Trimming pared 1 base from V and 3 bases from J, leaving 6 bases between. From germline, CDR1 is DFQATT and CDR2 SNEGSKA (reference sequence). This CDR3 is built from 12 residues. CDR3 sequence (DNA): TGCAGTGCTAGAGCGACAGACACTGAAGCTTTCTTT. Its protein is CSARATDTEAFF.

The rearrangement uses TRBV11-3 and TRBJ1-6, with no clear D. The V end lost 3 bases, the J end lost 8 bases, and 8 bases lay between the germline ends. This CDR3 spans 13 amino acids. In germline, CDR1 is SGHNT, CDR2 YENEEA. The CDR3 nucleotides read TGTGCCAGCAGCTTCGTCACGGATTCACCCCTCCACTTT. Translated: CASSFVTDSPLHF.

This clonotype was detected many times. The DNA for the CDR3 is TGCAGTTGCTCAGGGGGGGGCTATGGCTACACCTTC. Translation gives CSCSGGGYGYTF. The chain uses TRBV20-1 and TRBJ1-2; 7 bases map to TRBD1. The ends lost 8 bases at V and 4 bases at J; junction bases unmatched: 7. Germline loops: CDR1 DFQATT, CDR2 SNEGSKA (reference sequence). The CDR3 runs to 12 residues.

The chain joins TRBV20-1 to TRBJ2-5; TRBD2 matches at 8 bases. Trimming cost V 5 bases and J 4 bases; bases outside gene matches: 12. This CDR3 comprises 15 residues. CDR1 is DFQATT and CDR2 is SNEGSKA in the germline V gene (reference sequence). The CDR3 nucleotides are TGCAGTGCTCGAAGTTCCGGGACTAGTAGAGAGACCCAGTACTTC. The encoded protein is CSARSSGTSRETQYF.

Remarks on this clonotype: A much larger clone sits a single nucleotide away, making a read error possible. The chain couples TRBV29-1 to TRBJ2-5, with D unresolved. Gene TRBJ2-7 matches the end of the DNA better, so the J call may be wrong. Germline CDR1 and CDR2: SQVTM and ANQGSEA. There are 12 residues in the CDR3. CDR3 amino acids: CSVRAVFYEQYF. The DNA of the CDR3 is TGCAGCGTAAGGGCGGTCTTCTACGAGCAGTACTTC.

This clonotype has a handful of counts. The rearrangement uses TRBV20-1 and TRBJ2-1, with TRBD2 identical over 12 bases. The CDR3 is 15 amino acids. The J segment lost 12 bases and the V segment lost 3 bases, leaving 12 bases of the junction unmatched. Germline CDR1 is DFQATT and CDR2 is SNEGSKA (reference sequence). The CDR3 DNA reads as TGCAGTGCTAGGAGATCGGGACTAGCGGGTCCAGGGCAGTTCTTC. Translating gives CSARRSGLAGPGQFF.

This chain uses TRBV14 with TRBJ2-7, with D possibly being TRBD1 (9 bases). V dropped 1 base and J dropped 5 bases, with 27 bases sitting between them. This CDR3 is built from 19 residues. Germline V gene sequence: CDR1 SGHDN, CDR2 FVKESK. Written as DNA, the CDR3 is TGTGCCAGCAGCCAAGTCTCGATTGGTAGCGGGACAGGGAGGGACGAGCAGTACTTC. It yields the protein CASSQVSIGSGTGRDEQYF.

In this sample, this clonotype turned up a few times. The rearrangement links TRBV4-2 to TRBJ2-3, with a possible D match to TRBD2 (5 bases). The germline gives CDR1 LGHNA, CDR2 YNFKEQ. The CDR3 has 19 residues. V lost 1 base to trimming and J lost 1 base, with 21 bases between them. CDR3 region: CASSQGLAGLTDRTDTQYF. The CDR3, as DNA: TGTGCCAGCAGCCAAGGTTTGGCGGGTCTAACCGACCGCACAGATACGCAGTATTTT.

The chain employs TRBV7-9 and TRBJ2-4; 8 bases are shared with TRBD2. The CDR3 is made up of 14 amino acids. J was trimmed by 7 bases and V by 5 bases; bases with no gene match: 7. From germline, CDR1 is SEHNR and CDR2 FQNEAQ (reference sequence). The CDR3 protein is CASSPGLGMNIQYF. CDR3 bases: TGTGCCAGCAGCCCGGGACTAGGAATGAACATTCAGTACTTC.

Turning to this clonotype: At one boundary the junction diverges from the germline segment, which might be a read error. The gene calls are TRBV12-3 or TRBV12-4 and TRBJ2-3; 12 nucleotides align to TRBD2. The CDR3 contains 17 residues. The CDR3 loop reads CASSPRTSGTGTDAQYF. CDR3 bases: TGTGCCAGCAGTCCGCGGACTAGCGGGACCGGCACAGATGCGCAGTATTTT.

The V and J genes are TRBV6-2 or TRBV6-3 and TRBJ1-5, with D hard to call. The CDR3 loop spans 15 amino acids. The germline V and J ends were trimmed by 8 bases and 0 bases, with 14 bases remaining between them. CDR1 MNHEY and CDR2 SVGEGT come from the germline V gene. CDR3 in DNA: TGTGCCAGCGGCTACCGGGATTATAGCAATCAGCCCCAGCATTTT. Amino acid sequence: CASGYRDYSNQPQHF.

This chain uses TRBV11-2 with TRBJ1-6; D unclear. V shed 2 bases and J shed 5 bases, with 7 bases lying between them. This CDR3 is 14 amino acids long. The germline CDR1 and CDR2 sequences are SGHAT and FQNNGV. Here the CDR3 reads CASSLKVHNSPLHF. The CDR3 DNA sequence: TGTGCCAGCAGCTTAAAGGTTCATAATTCACCCCTCCACTTT. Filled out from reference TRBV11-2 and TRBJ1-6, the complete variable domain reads EAGVAQSPRYKIIEKRQSVAFWCNPISGHATLYWYQQILGQGPKLLIQFQNNGVVDDSQLPKDRFSAERLKGVDSTLKIQPAKLEDSAVYLCASSLKVHNSPLHFGNGTRLTVT.